This T cell receptor (beta chain) comes out of a study of blood T cell repertoires in COVID-19. Study background: Sources were T cells, B-cell-depleted T cells, or PBMCs; the material itself was cDNA or gDNA.

CDR3 length equals 12 residues. Germline assignment: CDR1 SGHRS and CDR2 YFSETQ. Some clones are missing from TCRdb's copy, which holds only in-frame ones; the method was immunoSEQ multiplex PCR. The data show approximately 150,000 clones, about 83% seen once. This clone has only a few counts. One junction end disagrees with the germline gene, perhaps due to a read error. The chain links TRBV5-1 to TRBJ2-7; TRBD2 agrees at 7 bases. The sequence derives from a woman in her 70s who had recovered from COVID-19. Sample: peripheral blood. The CDR3 spells CASSPFGRRAIF. The CDR3 DNA sequence: TGCGCCAGCAGCCCCTTCGGGAGGAGGGCCATCTTC. Full variable domain (missing parts from reference TRBV5-1 and TRBJ2-7): KAGVTQTPRYLIKTRGQQVTLSCSPISGHRSVSWYQQTPGQGLQFLFEYFSETQRNKGNFPGRFSGRQFSNSRSEMNVSTLELGDSALYLCASSPFGRRAIFGPGTRLTVT.